The T cell receptor beta chain described here comes from a study of CD8 T cells in ankylosing spondylitis. Study-wide results and caveats: In synovial fluid and blood from reactive arthritis, some motif variants were previously reported. Apparently characteristic of ankylosing spondylitis blood was a TCR beta motif (roughly 8 highly homologous variants).

In making TCR beta libraries, quantitative 5'-RACE with molecular barcodes was used. TCRdb reprocessed the 5' RACE reads with MiXCR, giving one entry per CDR3 protein. This repertoire shows 36,000 or so distinct CDR3 sequences, 6% found once; its top ten account for about 12%. Germline V lookup: CDR1 SSHAT, CDR2 FNYEAQ (reference sequence). The CDR3 contains 15 residues. This clonotype was seen at least ten times. What it binds is unknown. One junction end disagrees with the germline gene, perhaps due to a read error. This clonotype was obtained from a male donor with ankylosing spondylitis or in good health (not recorded which). Material: blood, either unsorted or a sorted T cell fraction (not recorded which). J is TRBJ2-3 and V is TRBV7-7; 11 bases are shared with TRBD2. The CDR3 DNA reads TGTGCTAGCAGCTCGATAGCGGGGGGGAGCGATACGCAGTATTTT. Translating gives CASSSIAGGSDTQYF.